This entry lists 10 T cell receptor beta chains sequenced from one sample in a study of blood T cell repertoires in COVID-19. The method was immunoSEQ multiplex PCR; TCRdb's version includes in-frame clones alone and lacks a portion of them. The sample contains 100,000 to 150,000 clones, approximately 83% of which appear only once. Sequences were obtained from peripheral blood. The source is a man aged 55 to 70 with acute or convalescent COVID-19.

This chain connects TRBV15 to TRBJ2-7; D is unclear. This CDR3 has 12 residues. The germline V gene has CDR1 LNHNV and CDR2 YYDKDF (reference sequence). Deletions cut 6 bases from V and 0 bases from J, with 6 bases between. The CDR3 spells CATRGSSYEQYF. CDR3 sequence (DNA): TGTGCCACCAGGGGCAGCTCCTACGAGCAGTACTTC. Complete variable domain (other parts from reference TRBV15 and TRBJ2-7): DAMVIQNPRYQVTQFGKPVTLSCSQTLNHNVMYWYQQKSSQAPKLLFHYYDKDFNNEADTPDNFQSRRPNTSFCFLDIRSPGLGDTAMYLCATRGSSYEQYFGPGTRLTVT.

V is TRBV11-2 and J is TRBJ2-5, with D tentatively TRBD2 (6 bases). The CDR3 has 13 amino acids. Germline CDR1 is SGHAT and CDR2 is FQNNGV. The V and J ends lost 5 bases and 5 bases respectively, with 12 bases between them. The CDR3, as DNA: TGTGCCAGCAGCCTCGCGGGGTCGGAGACCCAGTACTTC. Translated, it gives CASSLAGSETQYF.

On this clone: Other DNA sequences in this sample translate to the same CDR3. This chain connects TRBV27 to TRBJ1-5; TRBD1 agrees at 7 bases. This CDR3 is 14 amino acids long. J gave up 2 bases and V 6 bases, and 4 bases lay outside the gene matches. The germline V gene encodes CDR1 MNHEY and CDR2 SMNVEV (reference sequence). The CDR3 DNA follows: TGTGCCAGCAGACGGACAGGCGGCAATCAGCCCCAGCATTTT. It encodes CASRRTGGNQPQHF.

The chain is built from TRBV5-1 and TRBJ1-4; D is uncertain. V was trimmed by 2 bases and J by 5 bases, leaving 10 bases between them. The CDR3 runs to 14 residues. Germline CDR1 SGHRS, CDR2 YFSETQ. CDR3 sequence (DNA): TGCGCCAGCAGCTTACGAGGGTTCAATGAAAAACTGTTTTTT. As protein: CASSLRGFNEKLFF. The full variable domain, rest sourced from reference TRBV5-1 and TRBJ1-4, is KAGVTQTPRYLIKTRGQQVTLSCSPISGHRSVSWYQQTPGQGLQFLFEYFSETQRNKGNFPGRFSGRQFSNSRSEMNVSTLELGDSALYLCASSLRGFNEKLFFGSGTQLSVL.

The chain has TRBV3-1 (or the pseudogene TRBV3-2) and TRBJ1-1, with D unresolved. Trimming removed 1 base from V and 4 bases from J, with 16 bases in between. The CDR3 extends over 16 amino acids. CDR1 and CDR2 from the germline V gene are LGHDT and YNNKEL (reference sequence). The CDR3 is CASSQGAGLGSTEAFF. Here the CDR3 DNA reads TGTGCCAGCAGCCAAGGCGCGGGTCTGGGGAGCACTGAAGCTTTCTTT.

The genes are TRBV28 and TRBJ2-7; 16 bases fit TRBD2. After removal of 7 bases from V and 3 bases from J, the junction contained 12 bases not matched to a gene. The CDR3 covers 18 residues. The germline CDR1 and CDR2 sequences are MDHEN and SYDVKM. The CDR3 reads CASTIVGLAGGAHYEQYF. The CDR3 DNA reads TGTGCCAGCACCATTGTGGGACTAGCGGGGGGGGCACACTACGAGCAGTACTTC.

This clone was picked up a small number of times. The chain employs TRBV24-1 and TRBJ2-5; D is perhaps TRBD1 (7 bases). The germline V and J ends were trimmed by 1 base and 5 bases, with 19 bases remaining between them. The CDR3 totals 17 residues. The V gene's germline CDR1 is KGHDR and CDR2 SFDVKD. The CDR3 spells CATSDFWGSGGSETQYF. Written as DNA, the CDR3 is TGTGCCACCAGTGATTTTTGGGGTTCAGGGGGGAGTGAGACCCAGTACTTC.

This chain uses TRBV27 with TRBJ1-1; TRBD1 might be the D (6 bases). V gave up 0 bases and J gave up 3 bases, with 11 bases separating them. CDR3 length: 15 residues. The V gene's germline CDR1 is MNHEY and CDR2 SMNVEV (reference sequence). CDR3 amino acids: CASSLSIQGYTEAFF. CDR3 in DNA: TGTGCCAGCAGTTTATCGATACAGGGTTACACTGAAGCTTTCTTT.

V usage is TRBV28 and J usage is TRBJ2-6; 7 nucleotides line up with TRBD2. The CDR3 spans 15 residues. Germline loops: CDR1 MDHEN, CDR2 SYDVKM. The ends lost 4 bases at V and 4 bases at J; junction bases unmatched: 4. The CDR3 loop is CASSSLGGGANVLTF. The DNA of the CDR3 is TGTGCCAGCAGTTCCCTGGGAGGGGGGGCCAACGTCCTGACTTTC.

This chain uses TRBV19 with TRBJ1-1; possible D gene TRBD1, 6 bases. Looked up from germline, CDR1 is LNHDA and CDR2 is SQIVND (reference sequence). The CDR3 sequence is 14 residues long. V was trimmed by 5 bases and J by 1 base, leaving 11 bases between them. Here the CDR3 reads CASSQRGGNTEAFF. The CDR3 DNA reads TGTGCCAGTAGTCAAAGGGGGGGGAACACTGAAGCTTTCTTT.